These 16 T cell receptor beta chains were all obtained from the same sample, sequenced in a study of T-cell reconstitution after alpha-beta-depleted transplantation in children. Preparation of the TCRbeta library involved a method that used unique molecular identifiers. TCRdb reprocessed the PCR reads via MiXCR and lists one record per CDR3 protein. The sample lists fewer than 250,000 distinct CDR3 sequences, roughly 8% occurring once. The specimen was PBMCs, mostly from graft donor cells, collected 180 days after TCRalphabeta/CD19-depleted stem cell transplant. Every receptor here comes from a male patient younger than 18 who had a stem cell transplant for acute lymphoblastic leukemia, so the T cells may come from the graft donor.

This clonotype appeared many times. This CDR3 reads CASSQDVLAGAGWTGELFF. The CDR3, as DNA: TGTGCCAGCAGCCAAGATGTCCTAGCGGGAGCAGGTTGGACCGGGGAGCTGTTTTTT. This chain joins TRBV4-2 and TRBJ2-2; TRBD2 agrees at 10 bases. From germline, CDR1 is LGHNA and CDR2 YNFKEQ. This CDR3 spans 19 amino acids. V lost 0 bases, J lost 5 bases, and 12 bases stayed unmatched.

This clonotype was counted at least ten times. This chain uses TRBV5-4 with TRBJ1-1; 7 bases line up with TRBD1. The CDR3 has 15 amino acids. CDR1 is SGHNT, CDR2 YYREEE, per germline (reference sequence). V gave up 4 bases and J gave up 0 bases; unmatched junction bases: 6. CDR3 DNA: TGTGCCAGCAGCCCAGGGGGTCGCATGAACACTGAAGCTTTCTTT. Amino acids: CASSPGGRMNTEAFF.

The chain carries TRBV18 and TRBJ1-5; 7 bases are shared with TRBD1. Trimming cost V 2 bases and J 8 bases; bases outside gene matches: 9. The germline V gene has CDR1 KGHSH and CDR2 LQKENI. The CDR3 consists of 15 residues. The CDR3 bases are TGTGCCAGCTCACCAGTCCGGACAGGCCTGGAGCCCCAGCATTTT. Its protein product is CASSPVRTGLEPQHF.

At least ten counts were recorded for this clonotype. This chain uses TRBV6-2 or TRBV6-3 with TRBJ2-3; D call uncertain. Trimming shortened V by 7 bases and J by 0 bases, and 11 bases separated the two germline ends. The CDR3 covers 14 residues. CDR1 and CDR2 from the germline V gene are MNHEY and SVGEGT. CDR3 in DNA: TGTGCCAGCACTCAGCCCCATAGCACAGATACGCAGTATTTT. Amino acids: CASTQPHSTDTQYF.

This clonotype was found many times. This chain links TRBV7-3 with TRBJ1-2; TRBD1 might be the D (6 bases). The germline CDR1 and CDR2 sequences are SGHTA and FQGTGA. The CDR3 runs to 15 residues. The V and J ends lost 5 bases and 4 bases respectively, with 17 bases between them. CDR3 coding DNA: TGTGCCAGCAGCATAAGGGGGGGCGATTCCTATGGCTACACCTTC. The encoded protein is CASSIRGGDSYGYTF.

This clonotype was recorded many times. The CDR3 DNA follows: TGTGCCAGCAGGCAGGGGTATAGAGGCTACACCTTC. The encoded protein is CASRQGYRGYTF. V usage is TRBV9 and J usage is TRBJ1-2; D might be TRBD1 (6 bases). Trimming cost V 5 bases and J 8 bases, with 13 bases left between them. This CDR3 comprises 12 residues. CDR1 and CDR2 (germline): SGDLS, YYNGEE. The whole variable domain, filled in from reference TRBV9 and TRBJ1-2, reads DSGVTQTPKHLITATGQRVTLRCSPRSGDLSVYWYQQSLDQGLQFLIQYYNGEERAKGNILERFSAQQFPDLHSELNLSSLELGDSALYFCASRQGYRGYTFGSGTRLTVV.

At least ten counts were recorded for this clonotype. This sequence joins TRBV10-2 and TRBJ2-1; D is undetermined. This CDR3 region has 12 residues. Trimming cost V 6 bases and J 6 bases, with 9 bases left between them. Germline-derived CDR1 and CDR2 are WSHSY and SAAADI. The CDR3 DNA is TGCGCCAGCAGCGACCACCTCAATGAGCAGTTCTTC. Protein sequence: CASSDHLNEQFF.

This clonotype has at least ten counts. The V and J genes are TRBV7-2 and TRBJ2-1; the D gene is possibly TRBD2 (6 bases). Germline CDR1 SGHTA, CDR2 FQGNSA. The CDR3 contains 15 residues. Between the trimmed V and J ends, which lost 5 bases and 9 bases, there was a span of 20 bases. The CDR3 nucleotides read TGTGCCAGCAGCCCAAGACTAGATGGGTTCGGTGAGCAGTTCTTC. It specifies CASSPRLDGFGEQFF.

This clonotype was counted at least ten times. The CDR3 bases are TGTGCCAGCAGCTTCAGACTGGGAGAGACCCAGTACTTC. This gives the protein CASSFRLGETQYF. The rearrangement uses TRBV13 and TRBJ2-5, with no clear D. The CDR3 has 13 amino acids. Trimming took off 3 bases at V and 4 bases at J, with 9 bases between the two ends. CDR1 and CDR2 from the germline V gene are PRHDT and FYEKMQ (reference sequence).

This clonotype was observed many times. The genes are TRBV19 and TRBJ1-1; 7 nucleotides agree with TRBD1. Germline lookup yields CDR1 LNHDA and CDR2 SQIVND (reference sequence). The CDR3 has 15 residues. With 7 bases clipped from V and 0 bases from J, the junction kept 8 bases outside the gene matches. The CDR3 region is CASTAPGGLNTEAFF. Here the CDR3 DNA reads TGTGCCAGTACCGCCCCAGGGGGATTGAACACTGAAGCTTTCTTT.

This clonotype showed up many times. V usage is TRBV2 and J usage is TRBJ1-1; TRBD1 matches at 9 bases. Germline lookup yields CDR1 SNHLY and CDR2 FYNNEI. J gave up 3 bases and V 7 bases, and 9 bases lay outside the gene matches. This CDR3 has 15 amino acids. The CDR3 sequence is CASNPDRGLYTEAFF. DNA of the CDR3: TGTGCCAGCAACCCTGACAGGGGGTTGTACACTGAAGCTTTCTTT.

This clonotype was found many times. The V call is TRBV20-1, the J call TRBJ1-1; 8 bases agree with TRBD1. The V segment lost 6 bases and the J segment 1 base; nucleotides outside the gene matches: 7. Germline values: CDR1 DFQATT, CDR2 SNEGSKA (reference sequence). This CDR3 contains 14 residues. CDR3 bases: TGCAGTGCCGGACAGGGAAGGGGGAACACTGAAGCTTTCTTT. It codes for CSAGQGRGNTEAFF.

This clonotype was counted at least ten times. J is TRBJ2-7 and V is TRBV6-1, with D hard to call. V was clipped by 2 bases and J by 2 bases, with 13 bases between them. Per germline, CDR1 MNHNS and CDR2 SASEGT. The CDR3 is made up of 15 amino acids. CDR3 sequence: CASSEPADLAYEQYF. The CDR3 DNA follows: TGTGCCAGCAGTGAACCCGCGGATCTTGCCTACGAGCAGTACTTC.

The genes are TRBV19 and TRBJ1-2; a weak D match, TRBD1 (6 bases). V was shortened by 3 bases and J by 8 bases, with 13 bases between the two germline ends. The length of the CDR3 is 13 residues. Germline V lookup: CDR1 LNHDA, CDR2 SQIVND (reference sequence). This CDR3 is CASSIGGSGGYTF. CDR3 sequence (DNA): TGTGCCAGTAGTATTGGGGGCAGTGGAGGCTACACCTTC.

The chain carries TRBV20-1 and TRBJ2-7; D may correspond to TRBD1 or TRBD2 (7 bases each). The CDR3 is 13 residues long. The germline CDR1 and CDR2 sequences are DFQATT and SNEGSKA (reference sequence). The V end was cut by 4 bases, the J end by 4 bases, with 14 bases between. CDR3 sequence (DNA): TGCAGTGCTAAGAGGCAGGGGGGGTACGAGCAGTACTTC. It translates to CSAKRQGGYEQYF.

This clonotype showed up many times. The V call is TRBV20-1, the J call TRBJ2-5; TRBD2 aligns across 8 bases. V shed 3 bases, J shed 5 bases, and the junction held 17 bases outside the gene matches. There are 17 residues in the CDR3. Germline V gene sequence: CDR1 DFQATT, CDR2 SNEGSKA (reference sequence). The DNA of the CDR3 is TGCAGTGCTAGCCTCTCCTCCGGGACTAGGGTCCGTGAGACCCAGTACTTC. Protein sequence: CSASLSSGTRVRETQYF.